This is a list of T cell receptor beta chains from one sample in a study of beta chain features in type 1 diabetes. Method: immunoSEQ multiplex PCR; TCRdb's copy keeps in-frame clones and lacks some. The sample lists 120,000 or so clones; about 15% were seen once. Material: central memory CD4+ T cells from blood. The source of these receptors is a man aged 30 to 39 with type 1 diabetes. Each CDR3 is given with its conserved first and last residue. The D gene is left open where the match is weak. Clone size is stated in some rows and not others, as once, few, many or a class when expanded.

clone_size	v_call	d_call	j_call	cdr3_nt	cdr3_aa
.	TRBV6-5	.	TRBJ1-1	TGTGCCAGCAGTTACTCGGGGAGCATGAACACTGAAGCTTTCTTT	CASSYSGSMNTEAFF
few	TRBV15	.	TRBJ2-7	TGTGCCACCAGCCAACGACTAGAAGGTATCGAGCAGTACTTC	CATSQRLEGIEQYF
few	TRBV9	TRBD2	TRBJ2-2	TGTGCCAGCAGCATTCAAGCGGGGGATGGCACCGGGGAGCTGTTTTTT	CASSIQAGDGTGELFF
.	TRBV7-2	.	TRBJ1-1	TGTGCCAGCAGCCTCGACGCTGAAGCTTTCTTT	CASSLDAEAFF
few	TRBV27	TRBD1	TRBJ2-2	TGTGCCAGCACCATCCAGGGGGCAGGCACCGGGGAGCTGTTTTTT	CASTIQGAGTGELFF
.	TRBV7-9	.	TRBJ2-4	TGTGCCAGCAGCCCTTATACCGGACTAGCCAAAAACATTCAGTACTTC	CASSPYTGLAKNIQYF
.	TRBV5-1	TRBD2	TRBJ2-3	TGCGCCAGCAGCTTGGGGAGCGGGGGACTAAGCACAGATACGCAGTATTTT	CASSLGSGGLSTDTQYF
.	TRBV5-1	TRBD2	TRBJ2-2	TGCGCCAGCAGCTTGGCCCTGAGGACTAGCGGGGCGGGGGAGCTGTTTTTT	CASSLALRTSGAGELFF
.	TRBV6-5	.	TRBJ2-7	TGTGCCAGCAGAGACAGTTCCTACGAGCAGTACTTC	CASRDSSYEQYF
.	TRBV19	TRBD1	TRBJ2-3	TGTGCCAGTAGTATGAGGATGACAGGGCCAGATACGCAGTATTTT	CASSMRMTGPDTQYF
few	TRBV5-1	.	TRBJ2-3	TGCGCCAGCAGCTTACTACCCATCTCTAGCACAGATACGCAGTATTTT	CASSLLPISSTDTQYF
few	TRBV10-3	.	TRBJ1-5	TGTGCCATCAGTGAGTCTGTAGGGCGGATCAATCAGCCCCAGCATTTT	CAISESVGRINQPQHF
.	TRBV12-5	.	TRBJ1-1	TGTGCTAGTGGTTTGACAGAGAACACTGAAGCTTTCTTT	CASGLTENTEAFF
few	TRBV27	TRBD1	TRBJ2-3	TGTGCCAGCACCCACCCCCCTGTCCGGGACAGGGGGCGCCGAGATACGCAGTATTTT	CASTHPPVRDRGRRDTQYF
.	TRBV9	.	TRBJ1-5	TGTGCCAGCGGCATGAGTCAGCCCCAGCATTTT	CASGMSQPQHF
few	TRBV29-1	.	TRBJ1-2	TGCAGCGGTGAAGATCCGGCCTCCTCGGGCTACACCTTC	CSGEDPASSGYTF
many	TRBV6-6	.	TRBJ2-5	TGTGCCAGCACCTTAGACAGGCAAGAGACCCAGTACTTC	CASTLDRQETQYF
.	TRBV7-9	TRBD1	TRBJ2-7	TGTGCCAGCAGCCCCGATCCGGGACAGGGTTACGAGCAGTACTTC	CASSPDPGQGYEQYF
many	TRBV5-1	.	TRBJ2-3	TGCGCCAGCGGCCCAGGGCGGACAGATACGCAGTATTTT	CASGPGRTDTQYF
few	TRBV18	.	TRBJ2-3	TGTGCCAGCTCACCGACGACAATTAGCACAGATACGCAGTATTTT	CASSPTTISTDTQYF
.	TRBV5-4	TRBD2	TRBJ2-5	TGTGCCAGCAGCTTGCTCAGCGGGGGGGAGCGTGAGACCCAGTACTTC	CASSLLSGGERETQYF
few	TRBV7-2	.	TRBJ2-3	TGTGCCAGCAGCGACCTGGGGAGCCCAGATACGCAGTATTTT	CASSDLGSPDTQYF
many	TRBV20-1	.	TRBJ2-7	TGCAGTGCTAGAATAGACGAGCAGTACTTC	CSARIDEQYF
.	TRBV20-1	TRBD1	TRBJ1-1	TGCAGTGCTAGAGGGGACAGGGAAGCTTTCTTT	CSARGDREAFF
.	TRBV5-1	.	TRBJ2-5	TGCGCCAGCAGCTTGAATCCGCGGATTCAAGAGACCCAGTACTTC	CASSLNPRIQETQYF
few	TRBV6-5	.	TRBJ2-7	TGTGCCAGCAGTTACTCGAGACAGAGCCACGAGCAGTACTTC	CASSYSRQSHEQYF
few	TRBV7-9	.	TRBJ1-4	TGTGCCGTAGTACAGGGAACTAGTGAAAAACTGTTTTTT	CAVVQGTSEKLFF
.	TRBV30	.	TRBJ1-5	TGTGCCTGGAGCGTGGGGAGCAATCAGCCCCAGCATTTT	CAWSVGSNQPQHF
.	TRBV1	.	TRBJ2-5	TGCACCAGCAGGCTCCTAGCGGGGGACTGGGAGACCCAGTACTTC	CTSRLLAGDWETQYF
.	TRBV4-1	.	TRBJ2-1	TGCGCCAGCAGCCAAGTGCCCCCATCGCCTGAGCAGTTCTTC	CASSQVPPSPEQFF
.	TRBV30	TRBD2	TRBJ2-2	TGTGCCTGGAGGGAGCCTCGACTAGCCTCCGGGGAGCTGTTTTTT	CAWREPRLASGELFF
.	TRBV6-5	TRBD2	TRBJ2-5	TGTGCCAGCAGTTACCAAGCGGGGGGCGGGGAGACCCAGTACTTC	CASSYQAGGGETQYF
.	TRBV7-2	.	TRBJ2-5	TGTGCCAGCAGCCCTTCACATATTAAAGAGACCCAGTACTTC	CASSPSHIKETQYF
.	TRBV11-2	.	TRBJ2-6	TGTGCCAGCGCCTCGGGCGGCTCTGGGGCCAACGTCCTGACTTTC	CASASGGSGANVLTF
.	TRBV30	TRBD2	TRBJ2-1	TGTGCCTGGACCACGACTAGCGGGGGGGCCTATGAGCAGTTCTTC	CAWTTTSGGAYEQFF
.	TRBV19	.	TRBJ1-3	TGTGCCAGTAGTATTTCTCCTGGAAACACCATATATTTT	CASSISPGNTIYF
few	TRBV27	.	TRBJ1-5	TGTGCCAGCAGTTTTTTGACCACTCCTAGGGGGCCCCAGCATTTT	CASSFLTTPRGPQHF
few	TRBV7-9	TRBD1	TRBJ2-3	TGTGCCAGCAGCTTGACAGGGACCACAGATACGCAGTATTTT	CASSLTGTTDTQYF
.	TRBV7-2	TRBD1	TRBJ1-5	TGTGCCAGCAGCCCAACAGGGGATTATCCGTACCAGCATTTT	CASSPTGDYPYQHF
few	TRBV7-2	.	TRBJ1-2	TGTGCCAGCAGCTTAGAGGGAGTGGGGGGTGCTGGCTACACCTTC	CASSLEGVGGAGYTF
few	TRBV20-1	.	TRBJ1-1	TGCAGTGCTAGGTGGAGCACTGAAGCTTTCTTT	CSARWSTEAFF
.	TRBV7-8	.	TRBJ1-4	TGTGCCAGCAGCGGGTTAGGGGGGACGACTAATGAAAAACTGTTTTTT	CASSGLGGTTNEKLFF
few	TRBV5-1	.	TRBJ2-5	TGCGCCAGCAGCTGGGACGGTGGAGAGACCCAGTACTTC	CASSWDGGETQYF
few	TRBV18	.	TRBJ1-1	TGTGCCAGCTCACGTCAGGCGAACACTGAAGCTTTCTTT	CASSRQANTEAFF
.	TRBV25-1	TRBD1	TRBJ2-3	TGTGCCAGCAGTCAACTACGGACAGGCGGCGAAGATACGCAGTATTTT	CASSQLRTGGEDTQYF
.	TRBV7-7	TRBD2	TRBJ2-5	TGTGCCAGCAGCTCGGTTAGCGGGGGACAAGAGACCCAGTACTTC	CASSSVSGGQETQYF
.	TRBV29-1	.	TRBJ1-3	TGCAGCGTTTCGTGGGGGCTCGGAAACACCATATATTTT	CSVSWGLGNTIYF
.	TRBV11-2	TRBD2	TRBJ2-5	TGTGCCAGCAGCGAGGGGACTAGCGGGACTCTCCAACGAGAGACCCAGTACTTC	CASSEGTSGTLQRETQYF
few	TRBV30	TRBD2	TRBJ2-5	TGTGCCTGGAGTGGGACTAGCCGGGAGACCCAGTACTTC	CAWSGTSRETQYF
.	TRBV5-6	.	TRBJ1-6	TGTGCCAGCAGCTTGTACGGGCGAATTAATTCACCCCTCCACTTT	CASSLYGRINSPLHF
.	TRBV9	.	TRBJ2-4	TGTGCCAGCAGCGTATCTCTCCGTGGGGGTTCAAACATTCAGTACTTC	CASSVSLRGGSNIQYF
.	TRBV4-3	.	TRBJ2-1	TGCGCCAGCAGCCAAGATATCGGAGGGAATGAGCAGTTCTTC	CASSQDIGGNEQFF
.	TRBV5-4	TRBD1	TRBJ1-2	TGTGCCAGCAGCCCGGACAGGGGGCATGGCTACACCTTC	CASSPDRGHGYTF
once	TRBV15	.	TRBJ2-7	TGTGCCACCAGCAAAACAGGGCCAACTGACTACGAGCAGTACTTC	CATSKTGPTDYEQYF
few	TRBV19	.	TRBJ2-1	TGTGCCAGTAGTACTGCCTATGGCCGCGATGAGCAGTTCTTC	CASSTAYGRDEQFF
few	TRBV7-2	TRBD2	TRBJ2-7	TGTGCCAGCAGCTTAGTATCCCGTGGCGGGGGGCAAGAGCAGTACTTC	CASSLVSRGGGQEQYF
.	TRBV6-5	TRBD2	TRBJ2-5	TGTGCCAGCAGTTACTCATTAGCGGGGAAAGAGACCCAGTACTTC	CASSYSLAGKETQYF
.	TRBV6-5	.	TRBJ2-7	TGTGCCAGCAGTTACGATGGATCGGACTACGAGCAGTACTTC	CASSYDGSDYEQYF
.	TRBV28	.	TRBJ1-2	TGTGCCAGCAGTTCCCGGGGGCAGGGAGACTATGGCTACACCTTC	CASSSRGQGDYGYTF
.	TRBV4-1	.	TRBJ1-2	TGCGCCAGCAGCCAAGGTAGACAGAGTCTCTCCACCTTC	CASSQGRQSLSTF